The following is a T cell receptor (beta chain) sequence with its context. Its target is not known. TCRdb used MiXCR to reprocess the 5' RACE reads, holding one entry per CDR3 protein. The top ten clones hold under 8% of a sample with 210,000 or so distinct CDR3 sequences, roughly 24% of them seen once. The data belong to a study of CD8 T cells in ankylosing spondylitis. The study's findings and limits: Enrichment of disease-linked clones was reportedly significant in matched ankylosing spondylitis synovial fluid.

Germline assignment: CDR1 SQVTM and CDR2 ANQGSEA. Trimming took 7 bases from V and 5 from J, leaving 18 bases between them. The CDR3 sequence is 14 residues long. This receptor was identified in a male donor with ankylosing spondylitis or in good health (not recorded which). The specimen was blood, either unsorted or a sorted T cell fraction (not recorded which). The V and J genes are TRBV29-1 and TRBJ2-1; maybe TRBD1 (5 bases). This CDR3 reads CSGVGLGVHNEQFF. The CDR3 DNA reads as TGCAGCGGTGTGGGCCTAGGGGTCCACAATGAGCAGTTCTTC.